This T cell receptor (beta chain) was captured by sequencing in a study of sequential checkpoint blockade in melanoma. The CDR3 is made up of 14 amino acids. Germline-derived CDR1 and CDR2 are SQVTM and ANQGSEA. The germline V and J ends were trimmed by 3 bases and 2 bases, with 11 bases remaining between them. Treatment denoted: randomized to nivolumab then ipilimumab (arm A) or the reverse (arm B). Profiled with immunoSEQ multiplex PCR; TCRdb holds only in-frame clones, not every one. The repertoire holds tens of thousands of clones, with around nine tenths as singletons. The receptor's source is a human donor with melanoma. V gene TRBV29-1 combines with J gene TRBJ2-1; D possibly corresponds to TRBD1 (6 bases). The sequencing used CD8+ T cells sorted from blood (inferred from file names), collected from a patient given nivolumab and ipilimumab in sequence. The CDR3 DNA reads TGCAGCGTTGATGGACAGATACCCTACAATGAGCAGTTCTTC. This translates into CSVDGQIPYNEQFF.